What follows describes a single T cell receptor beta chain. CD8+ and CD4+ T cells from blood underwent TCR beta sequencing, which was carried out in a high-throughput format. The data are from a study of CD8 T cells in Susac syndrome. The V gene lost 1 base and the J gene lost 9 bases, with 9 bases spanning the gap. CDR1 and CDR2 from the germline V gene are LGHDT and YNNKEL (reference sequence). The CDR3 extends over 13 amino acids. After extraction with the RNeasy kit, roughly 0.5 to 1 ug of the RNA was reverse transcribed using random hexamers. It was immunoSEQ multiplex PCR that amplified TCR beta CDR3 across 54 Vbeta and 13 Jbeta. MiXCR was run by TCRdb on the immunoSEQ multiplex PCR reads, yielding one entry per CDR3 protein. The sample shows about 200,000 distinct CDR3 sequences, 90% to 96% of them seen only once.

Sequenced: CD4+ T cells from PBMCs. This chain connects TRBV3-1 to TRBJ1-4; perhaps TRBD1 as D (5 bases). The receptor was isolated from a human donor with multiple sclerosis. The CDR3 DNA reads TGTGCCAGCAGCCAAGTTCCAGGGAAAAAACTGTTTTTT. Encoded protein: CASSQVPGKKLFF.